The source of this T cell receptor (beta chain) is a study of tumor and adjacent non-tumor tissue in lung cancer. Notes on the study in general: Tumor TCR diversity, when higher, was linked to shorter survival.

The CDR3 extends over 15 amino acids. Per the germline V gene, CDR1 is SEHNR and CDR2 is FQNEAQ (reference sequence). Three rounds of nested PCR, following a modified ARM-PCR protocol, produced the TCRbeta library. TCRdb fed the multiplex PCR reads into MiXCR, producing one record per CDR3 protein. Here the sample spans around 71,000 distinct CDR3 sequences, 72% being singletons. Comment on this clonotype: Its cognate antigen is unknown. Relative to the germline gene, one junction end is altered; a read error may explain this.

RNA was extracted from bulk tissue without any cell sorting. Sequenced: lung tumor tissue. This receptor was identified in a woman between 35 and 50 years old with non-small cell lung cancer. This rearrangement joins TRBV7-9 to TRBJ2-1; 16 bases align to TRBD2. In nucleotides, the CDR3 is TGTGCCATTGGGACTAGCGGGGGGGGCTACAATGAGCACTTCTTC. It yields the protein CAIGTSGGGYNEHFF.